Ten or more counts support the clone carrying this T cell receptor beta chain. The data are from a study of blood T cells in healthy people across ages. In germline, CDR1 is SEHNR, CDR2 FQNEAQ (reference sequence). J lost 2 bases, V lost 4 bases, and 3 bases had no gene match. The length of the CDR3 is 15 residues. A J-beta primer mix and a sample-barcoded 5' primer were used in a second PCR of about 7 to 12 cycles. Each CDR3 protein is one row after TCRdb ran MiXCR on the 5' RACE reads. The data hold about 930,000 distinct CDR3 sequences, with around 29% observed a single time. The same sample was also studied in work on T cells of mothers and their children. As reported in that work: Extracted RNA, in its entirety, went into cDNA synthesis at about 1.6 ug per 15 ul. The overlap seen between related mothers and children slightly exceeded that of unrelated pairs, though not significantly.

The chain uses TRBV7-9 and TRBJ2-1, with 9 bases identical to TRBD1. Sequencing input: blood. The receptor was isolated from a woman aged 40 to 50 in good health. The CDR3 loop reads CASSWGQGTYNEQFF. The CDR3 coding sequence is TGTGCCAGCAGCTGGGGACAGGGAACCTACAATGAGCAGTTCTTC.